What follows are 17 T cell receptor beta chains derived from one specimen sequenced in a study of blood T cell repertoires in COVID-19. Assay used: immunoSEQ multiplex PCR; TCRdb lists only in-frame clones, some missing. Of more than 95,000 clones listed, 70% to 80% are singletons. Sequenced: peripheral blood. These receptors were collected from a man aged 35 to 55 with active or convalescent COVID-19.

This clone has just one count. The chain couples TRBV5-1 to TRBJ2-1; 10 nucleotides agree with TRBD2. Trimming cost V 4 bases and J 6 bases; bases outside gene matches: 7. Germline CDR1 is SGHRS and CDR2 is YFSETQ. This CDR3 is built from 15 residues. CDR3 residues: CASSAGLARGNEQFF. CDR3 nucleotides: TGCGCCAGCAGCGCGGGACTAGCGAGAGGCAATGAGCAGTTCTTC.

The V and J genes are TRBV27 and TRBJ1-4; tentatively, D is TRBD1 (5 bases). CDR3 length: 15 residues. Germline V gives CDR1 MNHEY, CDR2 SMNVEV (reference sequence). V lost 5 bases and J lost 3, with 13 bases in between. CDR3: CASSPRRGANEKLFF. CDR3 sequence (DNA): TGTGCCAGCAGTCCCCGGCGGGGGGCTAATGAAAAACTGTTTTTT.

The chain couples TRBV7-9 to TRBJ1-6; D unresolved. V lost 2 bases and J lost 7, with 12 bases in between. The germline V gene has CDR1 SEHNR and CDR2 FQNEAQ (reference sequence). This CDR3 spans 15 amino acids. The CDR3 DNA follows: TGTGCCAGCAGCTTATCCGGTGTTGCGAATTCACCCCTCCACTTT. It is translated as CASSLSGVANSPLHF.

This clone was found a few times. The gene calls are TRBV29-1 and TRBJ1-2; D may be TRBD1 (5 bases). This CDR3 is 13 amino acids long. V lost 5 bases and J 2 bases, leaving 12 bases between the germline ends. Per germline, CDR1 SQVTM and CDR2 ANQGSEA. CDR3 sequence: CSVLPGLNYGYTF. The DNA for the CDR3 is TGCAGCGTTTTGCCAGGGCTAAACTATGGCTACACCTTC.

The chain has TRBV6-5 and TRBJ1-6, with D hard to call. CDR1 and CDR2 from the germline V gene are MNHEY and SVGAGI. Between the trimmed V and J ends, which lost 7 bases and 4 bases, there was a span of 8 bases. The CDR3 has 13 residues. The CDR3 loop reads CASNPVYNSPLHF. In nucleotides, the CDR3 is TGTGCCAGCAACCCGGTTTATAATTCACCCCTCCACTTT.

The chain combines TRBV19 with TRBJ1-5; 8 positions agree with TRBD1. J gave up 5 bases and V 3 bases, and 0 bases lay outside the gene matches. CDR1 LNHDA and CDR2 SQIVND come from the germline V gene (reference sequence). There are 13 residues in the CDR3. Written as DNA, the CDR3 is TGTGCCAGTAGTATGGACAGGGATCAGCCCCAGCATTTT. It specifies CASSMDRDQPQHF.

The V call is TRBV10-3, the J call TRBJ2-7; 9 positions agree with TRBD2. Germline assignment: CDR1 ENHRY and CDR2 SYGVKD. The CDR3 runs 15 residues. V gave up 0 bases and J gave up 6 bases; unmatched junction bases: 6. The CDR3 sequence: CAISESTSGLGEQYF. DNA of the CDR3: TGTGCCATCAGTGAGTCTACTAGCGGGTTGGGCGAGCAGTACTTC.

The chain employs TRBV28 and TRBJ1-4; 10 bases match TRBD1. Germline CDR1 and CDR2: MDHEN and SYDVKM. The CDR3 is made up of 15 amino acids. Germline trimming cut 5 bases from V and 6 bases from J; bases unmatched to any gene: 6. The CDR3 sequence is CASSPDRGRYEKLFF. The DNA for the CDR3 is TGTGCCAGCAGTCCCGACAGGGGGCGTTATGAAAAACTGTTTTTT.

The CDR3, as DNA: TGTGCCAGCAGCGCGCCGGGACAGGAAACCCTGGGCACTGAAGCTTTCTTT. Protein: CASSAPGQETLGTEAFF. The chain joins TRBV9 to TRBJ1-1; 8 nucleotides align to TRBD1. Germline CDR1 SGDLS, CDR2 YYNGEE. J lost 4 bases, V lost 3 bases, and 14 bases had no gene match. There are 17 residues in the CDR3.

Here the CDR3 reads CASNHQNSPLHF. The CDR3 bases are TGTGCCAGCAACCACCAAAATTCACCCCTCCACTTT. This sequence joins TRBV14 and TRBJ1-6; D unresolved. V lost 7 bases and J 7 bases, leaving 8 bases between the germline ends. Germline V lookup: CDR1 SGHDN, CDR2 FVKESK. The CDR3 consists of 12 residues.

This clone was seen a handful of times. The genes are TRBV5-5 and TRBJ2-3, with 10 nucleotides matching TRBD2. V shed 4 bases, J shed 5 bases, and the junction held 4 bases outside the gene matches. Germline V lookup: CDR1 SGHKS, CDR2 YYEKEE (reference sequence). CDR3 size: 14 residues. CDR3 nucleotides: TGTGCCAGCAGCATTCGACTAGCGGGAGATACGCAGTATTTT. Amino acid sequence: CASSIRLAGDTQYF.

This clone was detected only a few times. The chain carries TRBV18 and TRBJ1-5, with 7 bases fitting TRBD1. The CDR3 covers 16 residues. V trimming: 5 bases; J trimming: 2 bases; junction bases outside the gene matches: 9. CDR1 KGHSH and CDR2 LQKENI come from the germline V gene. CDR3 amino acids: CASSSTGFMGNQPQHF. The CDR3 region has the DNA TGTGCCAGCTCATCGACAGGGTTTATGGGCAATCAGCCCCAGCATTTT.

The J gene is TRBJ1-5, the V gene TRBV14; D gene unclear. V was trimmed by 0 bases and J by 6 bases, leaving 6 bases between them. The CDR3 is made up of 13 amino acids. The germline V gene has CDR1 SGHDN and CDR2 FVKESK. DNA of the CDR3: TGTGCCAGCAGCCAAGAAACTGGTCAGCCCCAGCATTTT. Its protein is CASSQETGQPQHF.

This clone came up a few times. The chain recombines TRBV19 with TRBJ1-1, with D perhaps matching TRBD1 (6 bases). Germline V gene lookup returns CDR1 LNHDA and CDR2 SQIVND (reference sequence). V lost 3 bases and J 5 bases, leaving 16 bases between the germline ends. This CDR3 is 15 amino acids long. CDR3 loop: CASSISRGRGTEAFF. The CDR3 DNA follows: TGTGCCAGTAGTATTAGCAGGGGTAGGGGGACTGAAGCTTTCTTT. The whole variable domain, remainder taken from reference TRBV19 and TRBJ1-1, is DGGITQSPKYLFRKEGQNVTLSCEQNLNHDAMYWYRQDPGQGLRLIYYSQIVNDFQKGDIAEGYSVSREKKESFPLTVTSAQKNPTAFYLCASSISRGRGTEAFFGQGTRLTVV.

The V and J genes are TRBV5-1 and TRBJ2-1; the D gene is possibly TRBD1 (6 bases). CDR1 is SGHRS and CDR2 is YFSETQ in the germline V gene. The CDR3 covers 15 residues. Trimming shortened V by 4 bases and J by 4 bases, and 15 bases separated the two germline ends. The CDR3 DNA reads as TGCGCCAGCAGCGTCGGGACACCGCTATACAATGAGCAGTTCTTC. It is translated as CASSVGTPLYNEQFF. The full variable domain, rest sourced from reference TRBV5-1 and TRBJ2-1, is KAGVTQTPRYLIKTRGQQVTLSCSPISGHRSVSWYQQTPGQGLQFLFEYFSETQRNKGNFPGRFSGRQFSNSRSEMNVSTLELGDSALYLCASSVGTPLYNEQFFGPGTRLTVL.

This chain's CDR3 is CASSLLLDTQYF. The CDR3 DNA is TGTGCCAGCAGCTTGTTGTTAGATACGCAGTATTTT. This chain uses TRBV12-3 or TRBV12-4 with TRBJ2-3; D not certain. The CDR3 consists of 12 residues. V was shortened by 6 bases and J by 5 bases, with 9 bases between the two germline ends.

J is TRBJ2-1 and V is TRBV7-2, with D possibly TRBD2 on 6 matching bases. The length of the CDR3 is 14 residues. Germline loops: CDR1 SGHTA, CDR2 FQGNSA. Deletions cut 5 bases from V and 5 bases from J, with 13 bases between. The CDR3 DNA follows: TGTGCCAGCAGCCCCCAGCGGGTCCACAATGAGCAGTTCTTC. Translation gives CASSPQRVHNEQFF.